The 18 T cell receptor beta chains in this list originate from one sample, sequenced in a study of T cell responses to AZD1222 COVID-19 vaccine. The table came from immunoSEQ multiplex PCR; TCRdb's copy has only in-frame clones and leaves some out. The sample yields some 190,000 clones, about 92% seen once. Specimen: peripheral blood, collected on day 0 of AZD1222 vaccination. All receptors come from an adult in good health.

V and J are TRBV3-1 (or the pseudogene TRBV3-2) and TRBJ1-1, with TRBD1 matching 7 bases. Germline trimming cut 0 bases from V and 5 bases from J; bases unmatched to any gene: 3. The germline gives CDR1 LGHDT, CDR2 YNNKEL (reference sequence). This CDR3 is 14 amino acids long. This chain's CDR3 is CASSQEGGYTEAFF. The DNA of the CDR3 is TGTGCCAGCAGCCAAGAAGGGGGCTATACTGAAGCTTTCTTT.

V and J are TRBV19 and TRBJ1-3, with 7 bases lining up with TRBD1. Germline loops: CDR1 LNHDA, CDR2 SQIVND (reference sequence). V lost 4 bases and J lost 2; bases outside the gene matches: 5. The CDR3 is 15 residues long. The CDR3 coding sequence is TGTGCCAGTAGTAGACAGGGCGTCCCTGGAAACACCATATATTTT. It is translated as CASSRQGVPGNTIYF.

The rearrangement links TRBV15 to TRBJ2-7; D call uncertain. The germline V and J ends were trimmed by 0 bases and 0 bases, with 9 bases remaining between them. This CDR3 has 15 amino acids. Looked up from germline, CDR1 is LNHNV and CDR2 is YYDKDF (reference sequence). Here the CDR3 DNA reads TGTGCCACCAGCAGAGATTCAGCGAGCTCCTACGAGCAGTACTTC. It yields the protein CATSRDSASSYEQYF.

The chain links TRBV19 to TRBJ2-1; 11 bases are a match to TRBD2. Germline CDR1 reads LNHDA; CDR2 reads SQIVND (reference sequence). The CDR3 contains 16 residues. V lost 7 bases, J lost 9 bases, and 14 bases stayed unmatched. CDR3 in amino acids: CASTPGSGGVLGEQFF. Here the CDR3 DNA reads TGTGCCAGTACTCCTGGTAGCGGGGGGGTTCTCGGTGAGCAGTTCTTC. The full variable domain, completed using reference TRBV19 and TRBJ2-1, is DGGITQSPKYLFRKEGQNVTLSCEQNLNHDAMYWYRQDPGQGLRLIYYSQIVNDFQKGDIAEGYSVSREKKESFPLTVTSAQKNPTAFYLCASTPGSGGVLGEQFFGPGTRLTVL.

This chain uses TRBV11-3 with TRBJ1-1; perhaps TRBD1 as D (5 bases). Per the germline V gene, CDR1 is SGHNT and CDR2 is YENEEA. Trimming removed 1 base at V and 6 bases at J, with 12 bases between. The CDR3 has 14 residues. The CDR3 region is CASSLVPGAAEAFF. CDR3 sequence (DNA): TGTGCCAGCAGCTTAGTCCCCGGGGCCGCTGAAGCTTTCTTT. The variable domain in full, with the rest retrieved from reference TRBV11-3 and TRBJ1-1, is EAGVVQSPRYKIIEKKQPVAFWCNPISGHNTLYWYLQNLGQGPELLIRYENEEAVDDSQLPKDRFSAERLKGVDSTLKIQPAELGDSAVYLCASSLVPGAAEAFFGQGTRLTVV.

CDR3 bases: TGTGCCAGCAGCTTAATGGGGGGTGAGGACGAGCAGTACTTC. Amino acid sequence: CASSLMGGEDEQYF. The chain carries TRBV11-3 and TRBJ2-7; D possibly corresponds to TRBD2 (6 bases). The CDR3 length is 14 residues. V was shortened by 2 bases and J by 5 bases, with 13 bases between the two germline ends. Germline CDR1 is SGHNT and CDR2 is YENEEA.

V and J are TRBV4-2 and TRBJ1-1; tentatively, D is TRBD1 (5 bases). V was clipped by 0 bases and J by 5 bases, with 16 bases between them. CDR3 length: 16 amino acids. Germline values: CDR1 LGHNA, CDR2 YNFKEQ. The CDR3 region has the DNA TGTGCCAGCAGCCAAGATGCATGGCAGGGATGGACTGAAGCTTTCTTT. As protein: CASSQDAWQGWTEAFF.

The CDR3 DNA is TGTGCCAGCGAAACGGGGCAGGGAAGGCAGCCCCAGCATTTT. This translates into CASETGQGRQPQHF. This chain connects TRBV2 to TRBJ1-5; D perhaps matches TRBD1 (5 bases). Germline V gene data show CDR1 as SNHLY and CDR2 as FYNNEI. Trimming left V 8 bases short and J 7 bases short, with 18 bases between. The CDR3 loop spans 14 amino acids.

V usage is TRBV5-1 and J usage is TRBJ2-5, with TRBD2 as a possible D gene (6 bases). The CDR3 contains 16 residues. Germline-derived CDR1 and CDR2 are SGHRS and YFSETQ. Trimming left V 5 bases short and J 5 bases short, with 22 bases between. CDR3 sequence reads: CASSNRIASEWETQYF. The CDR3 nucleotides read TGCGCCAGCAGTAATCGCATTGCTAGCGAGTGGGAGACCCAGTACTTC. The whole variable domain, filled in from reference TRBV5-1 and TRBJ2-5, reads KAGVTQTPRYLIKTRGQQVTLSCSPISGHRSVSWYQQTPGQGLQFLFEYFSETQRNKGNFPGRFSGRQFSNSRSEMNVSTLELGDSALYLCASSNRIASEWETQYFGPGTRLLVL.

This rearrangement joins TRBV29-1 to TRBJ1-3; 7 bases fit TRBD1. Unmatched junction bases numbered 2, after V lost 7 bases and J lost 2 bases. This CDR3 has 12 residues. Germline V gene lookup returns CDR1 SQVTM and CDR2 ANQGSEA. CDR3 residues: CSARGPGNTIYF. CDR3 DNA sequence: TGCAGCGCGAGGGGGCCTGGAAACACCATATATTTT.

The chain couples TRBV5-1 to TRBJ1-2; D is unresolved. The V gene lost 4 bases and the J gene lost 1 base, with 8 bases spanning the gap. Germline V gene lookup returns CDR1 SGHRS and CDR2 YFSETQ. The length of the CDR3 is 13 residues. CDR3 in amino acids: CASSPSLNYGYTF. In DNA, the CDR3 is TGCGCCAGCAGCCCATCTCTTAACTATGGCTACACCTTC.

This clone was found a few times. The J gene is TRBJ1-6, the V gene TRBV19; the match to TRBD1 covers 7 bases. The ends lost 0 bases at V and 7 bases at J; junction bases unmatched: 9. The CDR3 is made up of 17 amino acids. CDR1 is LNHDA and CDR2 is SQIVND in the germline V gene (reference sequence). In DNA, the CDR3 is TGTGCCAGTAGTATAGACCCTCCAGGGGGATGGAATTCACCCCTCCACTTT. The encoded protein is CASSIDPPGGWNSPLHF.

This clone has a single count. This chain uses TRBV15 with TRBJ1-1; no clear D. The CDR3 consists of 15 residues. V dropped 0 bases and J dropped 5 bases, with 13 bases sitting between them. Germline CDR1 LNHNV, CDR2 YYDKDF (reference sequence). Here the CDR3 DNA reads TGTGCCACCAGCAGAGATCTCTCGGGGAGTACTGAAGCTTTCTTT. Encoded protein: CATSRDLSGSTEAFF.

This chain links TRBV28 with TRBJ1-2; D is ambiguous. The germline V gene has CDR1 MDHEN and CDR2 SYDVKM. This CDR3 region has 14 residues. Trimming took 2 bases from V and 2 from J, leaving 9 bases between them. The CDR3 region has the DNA TGTGCCAGCAGTTTAATTGCGTTGAACTATGGCTACACCTTC. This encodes CASSLIALNYGYTF.

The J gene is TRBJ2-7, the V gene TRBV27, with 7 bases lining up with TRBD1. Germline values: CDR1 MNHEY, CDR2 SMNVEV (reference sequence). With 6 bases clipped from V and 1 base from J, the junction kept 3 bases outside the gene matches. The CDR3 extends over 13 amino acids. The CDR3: CASRRQGSYEQYF. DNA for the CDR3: TGTGCCAGCAGAAGACAGGGTTCCTACGAGCAGTACTTC.

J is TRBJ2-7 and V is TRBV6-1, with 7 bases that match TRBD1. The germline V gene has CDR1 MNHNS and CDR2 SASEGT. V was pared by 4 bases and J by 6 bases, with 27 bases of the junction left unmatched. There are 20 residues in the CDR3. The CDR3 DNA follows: TGTGCCAGCAGTGTCTACCACCCTGTTCCCGGGACAGCACCTCGTGGCGAGCAGTACTTC. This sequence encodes CASSVYHPVPGTAPRGEQYF.

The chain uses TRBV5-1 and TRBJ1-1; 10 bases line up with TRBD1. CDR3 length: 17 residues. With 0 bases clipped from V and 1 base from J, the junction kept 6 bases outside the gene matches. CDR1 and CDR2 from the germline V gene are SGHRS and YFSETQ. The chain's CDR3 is CASSLAGTGDGNTEAFF. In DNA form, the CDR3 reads TGCGCCAGCAGCTTGGCGGGGACAGGGGACGGGAACACTGAAGCTTTCTTT.

The CDR3 sequence: CASSYDQKGGGYTF. The CDR3 DNA is TGTGCCAGCAGTTATGACCAGAAGGGTGGTGGCTACACCTTC. The rearrangement uses TRBV6-2 or TRBV6-3 and TRBJ1-2, with no clear D. CDR1 is MNHEY, CDR2 SVGEGT, per germline. Deletions cut 3 bases from V and 7 bases from J, with 15 bases between. This CDR3 comprises 14 residues.